These 18 T cell receptor beta chains came from one sample sequenced in a study of identical twins' blood T cells. TCRdb recomputed calls from the 5' RACE reads with MiXCR, one row per CDR3 protein. The sample lists 350,000 to 400,000 distinct CDR3 sequences, approximately 30% seen once, with 6.1% in the top ten. The sequenced sample was PBMCs. The receptors come from a woman between 18 and 50 years old in good health.

V gene TRBV18 combines with J gene TRBJ2-5; 7 bases agree with TRBD1. The V gene end was trimmed by 6 bases and the J gene end by 3 bases; junction bases not matched to a gene: 7. The CDR3 loop spans 14 amino acids. Germline V lookup: CDR1 KGHSH, CDR2 LQKENI. The chain's CDR3 is CASSRNRGKETQYF. The DNA for the CDR3 is TGTGCCAGCTCCCGAAACAGGGGCAAAGAGACCCAGTACTTC.

This clonotype was observed a few times. This chain uses TRBV5-6 with TRBJ2-2; maybe TRBD2 (5 bases). The germline V gene encodes CDR1 SGHDT and CDR2 YYEEEE. CDR3 length equals 17 residues. V was pared by 0 bases and J by 4 bases, with 16 bases between. The CDR3 spells CASSLARGKGRTGELFF. CDR3 in DNA: TGTGCCAGCAGCTTGGCCAGAGGGAAAGGGCGCACCGGGGAGCTGTTTTTT.

This chain links TRBV5-1 with TRBJ1-6, with 7 bases identical to TRBD1. Trimming at V came to 1 base and at J to 6 bases, leaving 4 bases not matched to a gene. The CDR3 has 15 residues. Germline CDR1 is SGHRS and CDR2 is YFSETQ. For the CDR3, the DNA is TGCGCCAGCAGCTTGATGGGACAGCTTAATTCACCCCTCCACTTT. Amino acid sequence: CASSLMGQLNSPLHF. Drawing the rest from reference TRBV5-1 and TRBJ1-6, the complete variable domain is KAGVTQTPRYLIKTRGQQVTLSCSPISGHRSVSWYQQTPGQGLQFLFEYFSETQRNKGNFPGRFSGRQFSNSRSEMNVSTLELGDSALYLCASSLMGQLNSPLHFGNGTRLTVT.

CDR3 DNA: TGCAGCTTTGCTGACAGGGGATATACTGAAGCTTTCTTT. Encoded protein: CSFADRGYTEAFF. The chain uses TRBV29-1 and TRBJ1-1; 8 positions match TRBD1. With 8 bases clipped from V and 5 bases from J, the junction kept 10 bases outside the gene matches. The CDR3 runs to 13 residues. CDR1 is SQVTM and CDR2 is ANQGSEA in the germline V gene.

The chain has TRBV11-2 and TRBJ2-3, with 7 bases that match TRBD1. CDR3 length equals 14 residues. V shed 6 bases, J shed 0 bases, and the junction held 3 bases outside the gene matches. The germline gives CDR1 SGHAT, CDR2 FQNNGV. CDR3 loop: CASRLTGSTDTQYF. The CDR3 DNA follows: TGTGCCAGCAGGTTGACAGGGAGCACAGATACGCAGTATTTT.

A few counts support this clonotype. Mismatch with germline at one junction end may stem from a read error. The chain recombines TRBV11-2 with TRBJ2-3; 10 bases are shared with TRBD2. The CDR3 has 15 amino acids. Germline CDR1 reads SGHAT; CDR2 reads FQNNGV. This CDR3 is CVSSFGSSGRDTQYF. The DNA for the CDR3 is TGTGTCAGCAGCTTTGGGTCTAGCGGGAGAGATACGCAGTATTTT. Based on the CDR3 plus reference TRBV11-2 and TRBJ2-3, the full variable domain is EAGVAQSPRYKIIEKRQSVAFWCNPISGHATLYWYQQILGQGPKLLIQFQNNGVVDDSQLPKDRFSAERLKGVDSTLKIQPAKLEDSAVYLCVSSFGSSGRDTQYFGPGTRLTVL.

Note on this clonotype: Germline is not matched at one junction end, which may reflect a read error. The DNA for the CDR3 is TGTGCCGGCAGCCAAGGCTCGGGAATGGATCAGCCCCAGCATTTT. This encodes CAGSQGSGMDQPQHF. The chain has TRBV3-1 and TRBJ1-5; D call uncertain. The CDR3 covers 15 residues. Germline loops: CDR1 LGHDT, CDR2 YNNKEL (reference sequence). The variable domain in full, completed from reference TRBV3-1 and TRBJ1-5, reads DTAVSQTPKYLVTQMGNDKSIKCEQNLGHDTMYWYKQDSKKFLKIMFSYNNKELIINETVPNRFSPKSPDKAHLNLHINSLELGDSAVYFCAGSQGSGMDQPQHFGDGTRLSIL.

Worth noting for this clonotype: Being one base from a much bigger clone, this may be a read error. The rearrangement uses TRBV7-8 and TRBJ1-1, with D unresolved. The V gene lost 4 bases and the J gene lost 2 bases, with 11 bases spanning the gap. The CDR3 loop spans 14 amino acids. Germline CDR1 SGHVS, CDR2 FQNEAQ. CDR3 DNA sequence: TGTGCCAGCAGCTCCTATCCGAGTAACACTGAAGCTTTCTTT. It translates to CASSSYPSNTEAFF.

This chain links TRBV6-2 or TRBV6-3 with TRBJ2-2; D unresolved. V lost 7 bases and J lost 7, with 22 bases in between. In germline, CDR1 is MNHEY, CDR2 SVGEGT. CDR3 length equals 16 residues. The CDR3 DNA reads TGTGCCAGCACCGCGGACCGCTCACTCCTCCACGGGGAGCTGTTTTTT. It encodes CASTADRSLLHGELFF.

The rearrangement links TRBV10-3 to TRBJ2-3; D possibly corresponds to TRBD1 (5 bases). Germline V gene data show CDR1 as ENHRY and CDR2 as SYGVKD. The germline V and J ends were trimmed by 7 bases and 2 bases, with 10 bases remaining between them. The CDR3 runs 13 residues. CDR3 coding DNA: TGTGCCATCATTCTACAGGACACAGATACGCAGTATTTT. Translated, it gives CAIILQDTDTQYF.

The chain links TRBV20-1 to TRBJ2-1, with TRBD2 identical over 7 bases. The germline V gene encodes CDR1 DFQATT and CDR2 SNEGSKA (reference sequence). The CDR3 loop spans 13 amino acids. The junction had 8 bases not matched to a gene; V was cut back by 5 bases and J by 7 bases. The CDR3 sequence: CSARPSGMNEQFF. CDR3 in DNA: TGCAGTGCTCGACCGAGCGGGATGAATGAGCAGTTCTTC.

In this sample, this clonotype turned up a few times. The chain recombines TRBV6-2 or TRBV6-3 with TRBJ1-1; no firm D call. CDR1 and CDR2 from the germline V gene are MNHEY and SVGEGT. V gave up 7 bases and J gave up 1 base, with 10 bases separating them. The CDR3 runs to 13 residues. The CDR3: CASTGLRNTEAFF. CDR3 nucleotides: TGTGCCAGCACAGGACTCCGGAACACTGAAGCTTTCTTT.

This clonotype has a handful of counts. The V gene is TRBV7-9, the J gene TRBJ1-2; unclear D gene. Germline CDR1 SEHNR, CDR2 FQNEAQ (reference sequence). The V end lost 4 bases, the J end lost 5 bases, and 17 bases lay between the germline ends. This CDR3 has 15 amino acids. CDR3 sequence: CASSSTPPLPYGYTF. The DNA for the CDR3 is TGTGCCAGCAGCTCGACTCCCCCCCTCCCTTATGGCTACACCTTC.

V and J are TRBV6-5 and TRBJ2-7; 8 nucleotides line up with TRBD1. The V segment lost 5 bases and the J segment 1 base; nucleotides outside the gene matches: 19. This CDR3 region has 19 residues. CDR1 is MNHEY and CDR2 is SVGAGI in the germline V gene. The CDR3 loop is CASSPAPGGRGFVSYEQYF. The DNA of the CDR3 is TGTGCCAGCAGTCCCGCCCCAGGGGGCAGGGGTTTTGTATCCTACGAGCAGTACTTC.

Only one count was recorded for this clonotype. The chain is built from TRBV7-2 and TRBJ1-2, with D tentatively TRBD1 (6 bases). The CDR3 spans 15 residues. CDR1 and CDR2 (germline): SGHTA, FQGNSA. V gave up 3 bases and J gave up 5 bases, with 16 bases separating them. Here the CDR3 DNA reads TGTGCCAGCAGCTTGAGTGGGGGCGTCCTTTATGGCTACACCTTC. This gives the protein CASSLSGGVLYGYTF.

With respect to this clonotype: This sequence may be a read error, since a much larger clone differs from it by one base. Written as DNA, the CDR3 is TGCAGCGTTGACGGTCTCAGCTACAATGAGCAGTTCTTC. Encoded protein: CSVDGLSYNEQFF. V is TRBV29-1 and J is TRBJ2-1; D is unresolved. The CDR3 extends over 13 amino acids. The germline V gene has CDR1 SQVTM and CDR2 ANQGSEA. The V end lost 3 bases, the J end lost 3 bases, and 9 bases lay between the germline ends.

V and J are TRBV29-1 and TRBJ2-1; TRBD1 or TRBD2 may be the D gene (6 bases each). Trimming took 5 bases from V and 8 from J, leaving 13 bases between them. This CDR3 region has 12 residues. The germline CDR1 and CDR2 sequences are SQVTM and ANQGSEA. CDR3 in DNA: TGCAGCGTTTTGGTGGGGGGCTATGAGCAGTTCTTC. Translation gives CSVLVGGYEQFF.

Notes on this clonotype: Being one base from a much bigger clone, this may be a read error. The conserved closing phenylalanine or tryptophan is absent in this CDR3, likely reflecting a read error. This chain uses TRBV5-4 with TRBJ1-1, with D uncertain. Germline loops: CDR1 SGHNT, CDR2 YYREEE (reference sequence). The V gene lost 2 bases and the J gene lost 8 bases, with 13 bases spanning the gap. The length of the CDR3 is 13 residues. CDR3 nucleotides: TGTGCCAGCAGCTTCTTTGGAAGGAACGAAGCTTTCTTG. It encodes CASSFFGRNEAFL.